Only a few counts were recorded for the clone carrying this TCR beta chain. The entry originates in a study of read filtering for tumor transcriptome and immune sequencing. The CDR3 runs to 16 residues. The V end lost 4 bases, the J end lost 4 bases, and 16 bases lay between the germline ends. Germline V CDR1 and CDR2: KGHDR, SFDVKD. This library used roughly 430 ng RNA and molecular barcoded adaptors spanning alpha/delta and beta/gamma chains. TCRdb re-derived calls from the reads in MiXCR, one entry per CDR3 protein. The data contain about 63,000 distinct CDR3 sequences, about 14% of them seen just once; the ten biggest clones take up 45% to 50%.

The material sequenced was a population of CD138-negative cells sorted from bone marrow. This chain links TRBV24-1 with TRBJ2-1; D is perhaps TRBD2 (6 bases). This TCR came from a donor over 35 with multiple myeloma. In nucleotides, the CDR3 is TGTGCCACCAGTGACGCGGACAAGGGAGGTTACAATGAGCAGTTCTTC. Translation: CATSDADKGGYNEQFF.